This is a list of T cell receptor beta chains from one sample in a study of shared clonotypes between healthy human individuals. TCRdb's table, derived via immunoSEQ multiplex PCR, lists solely in-frame clones and lacks some. Of hundreds of thousands of clones listed, 92% are singletons. The specimen was naive CD8+ T cells sorted from blood. The receptor source for this set is a man in his thirties or forties in good health. Each CDR3 is given with its conserved first and last residue. Each record gives: clone size, V gene, D gene, J gene, CDR3 DNA, CDR3 protein. D genes are given only for firm matches. Rows may omit the clone size; those that give it use once, few, many or a size class.

.	TRBV9	.	TRBJ2-7	TGTGCCAGCAGCGTAGGGGAAGAGCAGTACTTC	CASSVGEEQYF
.	TRBV5-1	TRBD1	TRBJ2-1	TGCGCCAGCAGCCGATGGGACAGTCGCTCCTACAATGAGCAGTTCTTC	CASSRWDSRSYNEQFF
once	TRBV27	TRBD2	TRBJ2-7	TGTGCCAGCAGTTTTCTAGCGGGAGCTAGTTCGGAGGAGCAGTACTTC	CASSFLAGASSEEQYF
.	TRBV6-1	.	TRBJ2-4	TGTGCCAGCAGTGAAGGTTGGCGACTAGCCAAAAACATTCAGTACTTC	CASSEGWRLAKNIQYF
once	TRBV27	TRBD1	TRBJ2-7	TGTGCCAGCAGTTTCCTCAGGGGGATCTACGAGCAGTACTTC	CASSFLRGIYEQYF
.	TRBV7-6	.	TRBJ2-1	TGTGCCAGCTTCCGACTCGCGAATGAGCAGTTCTTC	CASFRLANEQFF
.	TRBV30	TRBD2	TRBJ2-1	TGTGCCTGGTCTACCGGGACTAGCGGCAACGATGAGCAGTTCTTC	CAWSTGTSGNDEQFF
.	TRBV6-5	.	TRBJ1-1	TGTGCCAGCAGTTATACCATGGGGAACACTGAAGCTTTCTTT	CASSYTMGNTEAFF
.	TRBV27	TRBD1	TRBJ1-1	TGTGCCAGCAGCTGGGGACAGGGGGCACCATATGAAGCTTTCTTT	CASSWGQGAPYEAFF
.	TRBV7-2	TRBD2	TRBJ2-1	TGTGCCAGCAACTTAGCGGGAGGGCCCACTTACAATGAGCAGTTCTTC	CASNLAGGPTYNEQFF
.	TRBV5-1	TRBD1	TRBJ2-2	TGCGCCAGCAGCTTGAGGGACAGGGAGTCGGCCGGGGAGCTGTTTTTT	CASSLRDRESAGELFF
.	TRBV5-1	.	TRBJ1-4	TGCGCCAGCAGTTCGAGTGGGAGGAAAAATGAAAAACTGTTTTTT	CASSSSGRKNEKLFF
.	TRBV13	.	TRBJ1-1	TGTGCCAGCAGCCCCGACCTGCACTCCGTCACTGAAGCTTTCTTT	CASSPDLHSVTEAFF
.	TRBV9	.	TRBJ1-2	TGTGCCAGCAGCCAGGGGCAGGATCATACTTATGGCTACACCTTC	CASSQGQDHTYGYTF
.	TRBV6-1	TRBD2	TRBJ2-5	TGTGCCAGCAGTGAAAGTGGCTGGACTAGCGGGGACCAAGAGACCCAGTACTTC	CASSESGWTSGDQETQYF
once	TRBV28	.	TRBJ1-2	TGTGCCAGCAGTTCCAAGTACAGGGTCGCCTATGGCTACACCTTC	CASSSKYRVAYGYTF
.	TRBV19	.	TRBJ2-7	TGTGCCAGTAGGGGATTCAACGAGCAGTACTTC	CASRGFNEQYF
.	TRBV27	.	TRBJ2-2	TGTGCCAGCAGCCTACTGCTCACCGGGGAGCTGTTTTTT	CASSLLLTGELFF
.	TRBV27	TRBD1	TRBJ1-5	TGTGCCAGCAGCGAGACAGGGGCTCATCAGCCCCAGCATTTT	CASSETGAHQPQHF
.	TRBV7-6	TRBD2	TRBJ2-3	TGTGCCAGCAGCTTTGGGCTAGCGGGACCCCCAGATACGCAGTATTTT	CASSFGLAGPPDTQYF
.	TRBV4-1	.	TRBJ1-1	TGCGCCAGCAGCCACTCCGAAGGGGGAGCTGAAGCTTTCTTT	CASSHSEGGAEAFF
.	TRBV11-2	.	TRBJ2-7	TGTGCCAGCAGCTTAGTGGGCAGATACTACGAGCAGTACTTC	CASSLVGRYYEQYF
.	TRBV7-9	.	TRBJ1-3	TGTGCCAGCAGCCCTCCAGGAAGGGTCTCTGGAAACACCATATATTTT	CASSPPGRVSGNTIYF
once	TRBV7-9	TRBD2	TRBJ2-1	TGTGCCAGCAGCTTAACGGGAGGGCCCAATGAGCAGTTCTTC	CASSLTGGPNEQFF
.	TRBV27	TRBD1	TRBJ1-4	TGTGCCAGCGGACAGGGGGCGGGGGGTGAAAAACTGTTTTTT	CASGQGAGGEKLFF
.	TRBV27	TRBD1	TRBJ2-7	TGTGCCAGCAGTTTATTAGGGGGCCCCGAGCAGTACTTC	CASSLLGGPEQYF
.	TRBV7-9	.	TRBJ2-2	TGTGCCAGCAGCTTTAACCAGGACAGTATGTGCACCGGGGAGCTGTTTTTT	CASSFNQDSMCTGELFF
.	TRBV6-6	.	TRBJ2-6	TGTGCCACCCAGACTGTCGCTGGGGCCAACGTCCTGACTTTC	CATQTVAGANVLTF
.	TRBV21-1	.	TRBJ2-3	TGTGCCAGCAGCAAAGTGGTATCGGTATTCGCAGGAAACACAGATACGCAGTATTTT	CASSKVVSVFAGNTDTQYF
once	TRBV5-4	.	TRBJ2-1	TGTGCCAGCAGCGTTCAGGGCAATGGGCAGTTCTTC	CASSVQGNGQFF
.	TRBV7-3	.	TRBJ2-2	TGTGCCAGCAGCCAAGACGGGATCGGGGAGCTGTTTTTT	CASSQDGIGELFF
.	TRBV5-1	.	TRBJ2-7	TGCGCCAGCAGCTCCACAGGGTACGAGCAGTACTTC	CASSSTGYEQYF
.	TRBV6-5	TRBD2	TRBJ2-7	TGTGCCAGCAGAGACGGGAGGGCCCCATACGAGCAGTACTTC	CASRDGRAPYEQYF
.	TRBV2	TRBD2	TRBJ2-2	TGTGCCAGCAGCCGGGGGAGCGGGAGTACCGGGGAGCTGTTTTTT	CASSRGSGSTGELFF
.	TRBV29-1	TRBD2	TRBJ2-1	TGCAGCGTAAGGATCACGGGCTCGACTAGCGGGAGGACCTCGAAACTCAATGAGCAGTTCTTC	CSVRITGSTSGRTSKLNEQFF
.	TRBV28	.	TRBJ2-4	TGTGCCAGCAGTTTGGGTACACACATGATAGCCAAAAACATTCAGTACTTC	CASSLGTHMIAKNIQYF
.	TRBV27	.	TRBJ2-7	TGTGCCAGCAGTGTTGGGGGGCCGCTACGAGGGGGCGAGCAGTACTTC	CASSVGGPLRGGEQYF
.	TRBV15	TRBD2	TRBJ2-1	TGTGCCACCAGGAGCCGGACTAGCTTGGGCAATGAGCAGTTCTTC	CATRSRTSLGNEQFF
.	TRBV30	TRBD1	TRBJ2-2	TGTGCCTGGAGTGCGGGGACAGGGGGGACCGGGGAGCTGTTTTTT	CAWSAGTGGTGELFF
once	TRBV28	.	TRBJ2-7	TGTGCCAGCAGTACGACAGGAAACTACGAGCAGTACTTC	CASSTTGNYEQYF
.	TRBV5-8	.	TRBJ1-1	TGTGCCAGCAGCCCGGTCCCCTTGGGCACTGAAGCTTTCTTT	CASSPVPLGTEAFF
.	TRBV6-6	.	TRBJ1-1	TGTGCCAGCAGTTATACCTATGAAGCTTTCTTT	CASSYTYEAFF
.	TRBV10-3	.	TRBJ2-1	TGTGCCACCGGTAGCTCCTACAATGAGCAGTTCTTC	CATGSSYNEQFF
.	TRBV27	TRBD1	TRBJ2-7	TGTGCCAGCAGCCCGGGACAGGGCTACGAGCAGTACTTC	CASSPGQGYEQYF